The present T cell receptor beta chain was sequenced within a study of blood T cell repertoires in COVID-19. Libraries were prepared by immunoSEQ multiplex PCR; TCRdb keeps only in-frame clonotypes and omits some of them. The table shows more than 100,000 clones, with 82% occurring only once. Sequencing was carried out using peripheral blood. This TCR was recovered from a woman aged 70-85 years with acute or convalescent COVID-19.

The CDR3 DNA reads as TGTGCCTGGAGTGAACAGGGGGCTGTTGGCTACACCTTC. This sequence encodes CAWSEQGAVGYTF. J is TRBJ1-2 and V is TRBV30, with 9 nucleotides matching TRBD1. The germline CDR1 and CDR2 sequences are GTSNPN and SVGIG (reference sequence). The CDR3 totals 13 residues. V shed 1 base and J 7 bases; nucleotides not matched to a gene: 4.